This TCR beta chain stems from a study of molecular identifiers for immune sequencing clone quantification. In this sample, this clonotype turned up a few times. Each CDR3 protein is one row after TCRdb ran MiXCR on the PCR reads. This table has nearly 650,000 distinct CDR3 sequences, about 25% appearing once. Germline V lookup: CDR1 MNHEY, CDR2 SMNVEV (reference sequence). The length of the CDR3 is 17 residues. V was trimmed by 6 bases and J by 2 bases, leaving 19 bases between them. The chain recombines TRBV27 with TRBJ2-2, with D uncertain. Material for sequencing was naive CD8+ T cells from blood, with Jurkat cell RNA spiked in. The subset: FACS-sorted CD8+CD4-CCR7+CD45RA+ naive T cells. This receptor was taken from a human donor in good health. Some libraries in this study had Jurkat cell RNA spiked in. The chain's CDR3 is CASSPLSRMTNTGELFF. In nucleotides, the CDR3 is TGTGCCAGCAGCCCCTTATCCCGTATGACCAACACCGGGGAGCTGTTTTTT.